The 31 T cell receptor beta chains reported below all come from one sample, sequenced in a study of vaccination and CD4 T cells after COVID-19. A single record per CDR3 protein comes from TCRdb applying MiXCR to the PCR reads. Here the sample spans approximately 20,000 distinct CDR3 sequences, 60% being singletons. This material consisted of CD4+ T cells from blood, taken after SARS-CoV-2 vaccination. These TCRs come from a human donor who had recovered from COVID-19.

The chain recombines TRBV27 with TRBJ1-2; D possibly corresponds to TRBD1 (6 bases). V dropped 3 bases and J dropped 4 bases, with 9 bases sitting between them. The CDR3 totals 13 residues. Germline-derived CDR1 and CDR2 are MNHEY and SMNVEV (reference sequence). CDR3 protein: CASSFRGGYGYTF. CDR3 DNA: TGTGCCAGCAGTTTCAGGGGCGGCTATGGCTACACCTTC.

The V call is TRBV7-2, the J call TRBJ2-3, with D hard to call. Trimming left V 4 bases short and J 3 bases short, with 5 bases between. This CDR3 has 12 residues. Germline CDR1 and CDR2: SGHTA and FQGNSA. CDR3 in DNA: TGTGCCAGCAGCTACGTGACAGATACGCAGTATTTT. It encodes CASSYVTDTQYF.

The rearrangement joins TRBV6-1 to TRBJ2-1, with TRBD1 identical over 8 bases. V gave up 5 bases and J gave up 4 bases; unmatched junction bases: 4. CDR1 is MNHNS, CDR2 SASEGT, per germline. CDR3 length equals 14 residues. The CDR3 bases are TGTGCCAGCAGTACGGGACAGGAGTACAATGAGCAGTTCTTC. Its protein product is CASSTGQEYNEQFF.

This clonotype was detected a few times. This chain links TRBV2 with TRBJ1-5, with TRBD1 matching 10 bases. From germline, CDR1 is SNHLY and CDR2 FYNNEI. CDR3 length: 14 residues. V lost 10 bases and J lost 1; bases outside the gene matches: 4. CDR3 DNA sequence: TGTGCCACCCGACAGGGGGCGAGCAATCAGCCCCAGCATTTT. Translation: CATRQGASNQPQHF.

This chain joins TRBV19 and TRBJ2-7, with 8 bases fitting TRBD1. The length of the CDR3 is 12 residues. J gave up 13 bases and V 5 bases, and 10 bases lay outside the gene matches. The germline CDR1 and CDR2 sequences are LNHDA and SQIVND (reference sequence). The CDR3 DNA is TGTGCCAGTAGTCTTACCGGGACAGGTCATTACTTC. It yields the protein CASSLTGTGHYF.

V gene TRBV20-1 combines with J gene TRBJ2-5; 10 bases map to TRBD2. The CDR3 covers 17 residues. V shed 6 bases, J shed 3 bases, and the junction held 16 bases outside the gene matches. Germline V gene lookup returns CDR1 DFQATT and CDR2 SNEGSKA (reference sequence). The CDR3 DNA is TGCAGTGCCCGATCCCCCAGCGGGAGGGCCGTAGAAGAGACCCAGTACTTC. This codes for CSARSPSGRAVEETQYF.

The table lists this clonotype with a few counts. This sequence joins TRBV12-3 or TRBV12-4 and TRBJ1-5, with 9 bases matching TRBD1. CDR3 length: 16 amino acids. V dropped 5 bases and J dropped 6; count of bases not matched to a gene: 11. The CDR3 protein is CASSKQGATRGQPQHF. In DNA form, the CDR3 reads TGTGCCAGCAGTAAACAGGGGGCGACCCGGGGTCAGCCCCAGCATTTT.

This clonotype was counted a single time. This sequence joins TRBV12-3 or TRBV12-4 and TRBJ2-2, with no clear D. Deletions cut 1 base from V and 4 bases from J, with 7 bases between. This CDR3 is built from 14 residues. The CDR3 sequence: CASSLEVSTGELFF. CDR3 DNA sequence: TGTGCCAGCAGTTTAGAGGTCTCCACCGGGGAGCTGTTTTTT.

This rearrangement joins TRBV7-3 to TRBJ2-3, with a tentative D call TRBD2 (6 bases). V was shortened by 3 bases and J by 0 bases, with 7 bases between the two germline ends. The V gene's germline CDR1 is SGHTA and CDR2 FQGTGA. The CDR3 runs to 14 residues. The CDR3 region is CASSLGTSTDTQYF. CDR3 nucleotides: TGTGCCAGCAGCTTGGGGACTAGCACAGATACGCAGTATTTT.

The rearrangement uses TRBV5-4 and TRBJ2-5, with 8 bases aligning to TRBD1. Germline assignment: CDR1 SGHNT and CDR2 YYREEE (reference sequence). Trimming took 3 bases from V and 2 from J; bases not matched to a gene: 6. The length of the CDR3 is 15 residues. The CDR3 bases are TGTGCCAGCAGCTCGCTAACAGGGGGACAAGAGACCCAGTACTTC. Translation gives CASSSLTGGQETQYF. Full variable domain (remainder filled in from reference TRBV5-4 and TRBJ2-5): ETGVTQSPTHLIKTRGQQVTLRCSSQSGHNTVSWYQQALGQGPQFIFQYYREEENGRGNFPPRFSGLQFPNYSSELNVNALELDDSALYLCASSSLTGGQETQYFGPGTRLLVL.

J is TRBJ2-1 and V is TRBV20-1; D might be TRBD2 (6 bases). Deletions cut 6 bases from V and 7 bases from J, with 16 bases between. Germline V gene lookup returns CDR1 DFQATT and CDR2 SNEGSKA (reference sequence). The CDR3 runs 13 residues. For the CDR3, the DNA is TGCAGTGCCACTCCGGGACTCATAAATGAGCAGTTCTTC. Translation gives CSATPGLINEQFF.

This chain uses TRBV6-1 with TRBJ2-3, with 9 bases matching TRBD1. The germline gives CDR1 MNHNS, CDR2 SASEGT. V trimming: 7 bases; J trimming: 3 bases; junction bases outside the gene matches: 5. The CDR3 totals 14 residues. The CDR3 region is CASNPGQGTDTQYF. In DNA, the CDR3 is TGTGCCAGCAACCCGGGACAGGGAACAGATACGCAGTATTTT.

This chain links TRBV30 with TRBJ2-5; tentative D call: TRBD1 (7 bases). This CDR3 has 15 residues. The V end lost 5 bases, the J end lost 5 bases, and 21 bases lay between the germline ends. Germline CDR1 reads GTSNPN; CDR2 reads SVGIG (reference sequence). CDR3 nucleotides: TGTGCCTGGGGAAAGACAGGGTATGGAGGGGAGACCCAGTACTTC. Its protein is CAWGKTGYGGETQYF.

In this sample, this clonotype turned up a few times. The J gene is TRBJ1-5, the V gene TRBV6-2 or TRBV6-3; D is uncertain. Between the trimmed V and J ends, which lost 9 bases and 3 bases, there was a span of 30 bases. In germline, CDR1 is MNHEY, CDR2 SVGEGT. The CDR3 runs to 19 residues. This CDR3 is CASRLAAGRRRSINQPQHF. In DNA form, the CDR3 reads TGTGCCAGTCGGCTGGCGGCGGGTCGACGACGAAGTATCAATCAGCCCCAGCATTTT.

The chain recombines TRBV7-9 with TRBJ2-5; the D is unclear. Germline V lookup: CDR1 SEHNR, CDR2 FQNEAQ (reference sequence). V lost 4 bases, J lost 5 bases, and 8 bases lay in between. CDR3 length: 12 residues. Here the CDR3 DNA reads TGTGCCAGCAGCTGGGCTAGGGAGACCCAGTACTTC. Protein: CASSWARETQYF.

The V gene is TRBV2, the J gene TRBJ1-5, with 7 nucleotides matching TRBD1. The germline V gene encodes CDR1 SNHLY and CDR2 FYNNEI. There are 14 residues in the CDR3. Trimming took 5 bases from V and 7 from J; bases not matched to a gene: 8. CDR3 sequence: CASSRQGDRQPQHF. The CDR3 DNA is TGTGCCAGCAGTCGACAGGGAGACCGGCAGCCCCAGCATTTT.

This clonotype was observed a few times. The J gene is TRBJ2-7, the V gene TRBV15; the match to TRBD2 covers 14 bases. The CDR3 is made up of 18 amino acids. Trimming cost V 5 bases and J 4 bases; bases outside gene matches: 13. Germline assignment: CDR1 LNHNV and CDR2 YYDKDF (reference sequence). Here the CDR3 reads CATSLGTSGRRMGYEQYF. CDR3 sequence (DNA): TGTGCCACCAGCCTCGGGACTAGCGGGAGACGAATGGGGTACGAGCAGTACTTC.

The gene calls are TRBV12-3 or TRBV12-4 and TRBJ2-1; D might be TRBD2 (6 bases). Trimming cost V 3 bases and J 14 bases, with 20 bases left between them. This CDR3 contains 14 residues. The CDR3 region is CASSFEPVGGFKFF. As DNA, the CDR3 is TGTGCCAGCAGTTTCGAACCCGTCGGAGGGTTTAAGTTCTTC.

J is TRBJ2-3 and V is TRBV20-1; D may correspond to TRBD1 or TRBD2 (5 bases each). The CDR3 contains 15 residues. Germline lookup yields CDR1 DFQATT and CDR2 SNEGSKA (reference sequence). Trimming took off 6 bases at V and 1 base at J, with 17 bases between the two ends. CDR3 coding DNA: TGCAGTGCCCCGTTGGGGGATAGTGGCACAGATACGCAGTATTTT. Translation: CSAPLGDSGTDTQYF.

V gene TRBV20-1 combines with J gene TRBJ2-2, with 11 nucleotides matching TRBD2. Germline V gene data show CDR1 as DFQATT and CDR2 as SNEGSKA (reference sequence). Unmatched junction bases numbered 5, after V lost 3 bases and J lost 2 bases. This CDR3 comprises 16 residues. CDR3 amino acids: CSASGSGRENTGELFF. CDR3 bases: TGCAGTGCTAGCGGTAGCGGGAGGGAAAACACCGGGGAGCTGTTTTTT.

The genes are TRBV19 and TRBJ2-3, with D hard to call. The CDR3 contains 14 residues. Germline V gives CDR1 LNHDA, CDR2 SQIVND (reference sequence). V was trimmed by 7 bases and J by 1 base, leaving 12 bases between them. Written as DNA, the CDR3 is TGTGCCAGTAACCTCTATGGTGGCACAGATACGCAGTATTTT. Translating gives CASNLYGGTDTQYF.

The chain carries TRBV7-2 and TRBJ1-5, with a possible D match to TRBD1 (5 bases). The CDR3 loop spans 18 amino acids. The V and J ends lost 0 bases and 0 bases respectively, with 15 bases between them. From germline, CDR1 is SGHTA and CDR2 FQGNSA. CDR3 region: CASSLAGRGLYSNQPQHF. The CDR3 bases are TGTGCCAGCAGCTTAGCGGGTCGGGGGTTATATAGCAATCAGCCCCAGCATTTT.

This chain links TRBV20-1 with TRBJ1-1; 7 bases are shared with TRBD1. The CDR3 length is 12 residues. Germline values: CDR1 DFQATT, CDR2 SNEGSKA (reference sequence). Trimming took 2 bases from V and 3 from J; bases not matched to a gene: 0. In nucleotides, the CDR3 is TGCAGTGCTAGACAGGGGGACACTGAAGCTTTCTTT. Residues: CSARQGDTEAFF.

The genes are TRBV6-4 and TRBJ2-6, with unresolved D. V lost 8 bases, J lost 4 bases, and 9 bases lay in between. The CDR3 contains 13 residues. Germline loops: CDR1 MRHNA, CDR2 SNTAGT. The CDR3 sequence: CASRGDGANVLTF. The CDR3 DNA sequence: TGTGCCAGCCGTGGTGACGGGGCCAACGTCCTGACTTTC.

The chain employs TRBV28 and TRBJ2-7; TRBD2 agrees at 9 bases. Germline V CDR1 and CDR2: MDHEN, SYDVKM. There are 15 residues in the CDR3. The V gene end was trimmed by 6 bases and the J gene end by 1 base; junction bases not matched to a gene: 7. In DNA form, the CDR3 reads TGTGCCAGCAGCCATAGCGGGAGAGAGTCCTACGAGCAGTACTTC. Its protein is CASSHSGRESYEQYF.

A single count supports this clonotype. The V call is TRBV20-1, the J call TRBJ2-3, with TRBD2 identical over 9 bases. V lost 6 bases, J lost 4 bases, and 8 bases stayed unmatched. CDR1 and CDR2 (germline): DFQATT, SNEGSKA (reference sequence). CDR3 length: 14 residues. CDR3 in amino acids: CSAVSGSHADTQYF. The CDR3 DNA reads TGCAGTGCGGTTAGCGGGAGCCATGCAGATACGCAGTATTTT.

The genes are TRBV12-3 or TRBV12-4 and TRBJ2-1; 9 bases map to TRBD1. With V trimmed by 6 bases and J by 7 bases, 4 bases remained unmatched. The CDR3 covers 13 residues. The CDR3, as DNA: TGTGCCAGCAGAAACAGGGGGCTTAATGAGCAGTTCTTC. Encoded protein: CASRNRGLNEQFF.

The chain uses TRBV6-2 or TRBV6-3 and TRBJ2-1; possibly TRBD2 for D (5 bases). The germline V and J ends were trimmed by 8 bases and 6 bases, with 14 bases remaining between them. The CDR3 runs to 13 residues. Per germline, CDR1 MNHEY and CDR2 SVGEGT. CDR3 coding DNA: TGTGCCAGCCTAGGACTCCACCCCAATGAGCAGTTCTTC. It is translated as CASLGLHPNEQFF.

V usage is TRBV6-1 and J usage is TRBJ2-3, with D perhaps assigned TRBD1 or TRBD2 (5 bases each). This CDR3 has 13 amino acids. V lost 6 bases to trimming and J lost 4 bases, with 11 bases between them. Germline CDR1 reads MNHNS; CDR2 reads SASEGT. CDR3 region: CASRPLGADTQYF. The DNA for the CDR3 is TGTGCCAGCAGGCCCCTGGGGGCAGATACGCAGTATTTT.

The rearrangement links TRBV20-1 to TRBJ1-3; D perhaps matches TRBD1 (5 bases). Germline CDR1 and CDR2: DFQATT and SNEGSKA (reference sequence). V lost 6 bases to trimming and J lost 6 bases, with 18 bases between them. The CDR3 extends over 14 amino acids. CDR3 amino acids: CSAIDGQGANTIYF. The CDR3 DNA follows: TGCAGTGCAATCGACGGGCAGGGAGCAAACACCATATATTTT.

In its sample, this clonotype was seen a few times. This rearrangement joins TRBV24-1 to TRBJ2-3; possible D gene TRBD1, 5 bases. CDR1 is KGHDR, CDR2 SFDVKD, per germline. Deletions cut 8 bases from V and 4 bases from J, with 12 bases between. The CDR3 is made up of 13 amino acids. Written as DNA, the CDR3 is TGTGCCACCATCTATTGGGGCGCAGATACGCAGTATTTT. Amino acid sequence: CATIYWGADTQYF.